This TCR beta chain was found in a study of T cells after yellow fever vaccination. Study details: Low-cell-number fractions were prepared with SMART-Seq v4 Ultra Low Input.

Findings and limits, study-wide: Weaker in magnitude, the secondary response showed a faster peak on day 5 versus 15.

The sample holds many counts of this clonotype. Antigen unknown. With 8 bases clipped from V and 2 bases from J, the junction kept 7 bases outside the gene matches. The CDR3 loop spans 14 amino acids. Each CDR3 protein gets one entry after TCRdb re-called the 5' RACE reads with MiXCR. The table shows around 180,000 distinct CDR3 sequences, with about 6% occurring only once. The V gene is TRBV12-3 or TRBV12-4, the J gene TRBJ1-2; 8 nucleotides line up with TRBD1. This specimen was CD4+ T cells sorted from PBMCs, taken on the day of the first yellow fever vaccination. The clonotype originates from a man between 18 and 35 years old who received the YFV17D yellow fever vaccine. The CDR3 DNA reads TGTGCCAGCGCTCAGGGGGCTGCGAACTATGGCTACACCTTC. It is translated as CASAQGAANYGYTF.